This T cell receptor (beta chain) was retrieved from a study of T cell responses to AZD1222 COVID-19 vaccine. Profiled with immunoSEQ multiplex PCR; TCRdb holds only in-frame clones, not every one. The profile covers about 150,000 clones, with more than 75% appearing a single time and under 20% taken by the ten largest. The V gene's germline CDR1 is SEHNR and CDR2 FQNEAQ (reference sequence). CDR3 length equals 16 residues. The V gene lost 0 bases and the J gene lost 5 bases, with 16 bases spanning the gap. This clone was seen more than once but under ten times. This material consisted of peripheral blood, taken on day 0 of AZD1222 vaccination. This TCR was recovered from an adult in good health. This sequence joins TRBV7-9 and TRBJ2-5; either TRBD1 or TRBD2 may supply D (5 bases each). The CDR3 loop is CASSLAGEGIGETQYF. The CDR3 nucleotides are TGTGCCAGCAGCTTAGCAGGCGAGGGGATCGGGGAGACCCAGTACTTC.